A single sample is the source of the 14 T cell receptor beta chains below, sequenced in a study of technical replicates of blood from a few donors. TCRdb's table, derived via immunoSEQ multiplex PCR, lists solely in-frame clones and lacks some. Of around 72,000 clones listed, roughly nine tenths are singletons. Sample: PBMCs. The receptor source for this set is a human donor in good health. Some clones in this sample may be carry-over from other donors' samples.

This CDR3 is CACPRIGSETQYF. The CDR3 DNA reads TGTGCCTGCCCTAGGATAGGGAGCGAGACCCAGTACTTC. The V gene is TRBV30, the J gene TRBJ2-5; the D gene is possibly TRBD2 (5 bases). Germline CDR1 and CDR2: GTSNPN and SVGIG (reference sequence). The length of the CDR3 is 13 residues. V lost 6 bases and J lost 5, with 16 bases in between.

The V call is TRBV6-5, the J call TRBJ1-6; D call uncertain. The V gene lost 6 bases and the J gene lost 5 bases, with 14 bases spanning the gap. The CDR3 spans 15 residues. From germline, CDR1 is MNHEY and CDR2 SVGAGI. CDR3: CASRLTTGNNSPLHF. CDR3 coding DNA: TGTGCCAGCAGATTGACGACCGGGAATAATTCACCCCTCCACTTT.

The gene calls are TRBV30 and TRBJ1-1; D is unresolved. The V gene's germline CDR1 is GTSNPN and CDR2 SVGIG (reference sequence). The germline V and J ends were trimmed by 2 bases and 1 base, with 8 bases remaining between them. The CDR3 covers 13 residues. CDR3 protein: CAWSRQENTEAFF. In nucleotides, the CDR3 is TGTGCCTGGAGTCGTCAGGAGAACACTGAAGCTTTCTTT.

This rearrangement joins TRBV5-5 to TRBJ2-7, with 9 nucleotides matching TRBD1. This CDR3 region has 15 residues. Per germline, CDR1 SGHKS and CDR2 YYEKEE (reference sequence). The ends lost 0 bases at V and 5 bases at J; junction bases unmatched: 6. CDR3 sequence: CASSLETTGGHEQYF. The CDR3 bases are TGTGCCAGCAGCTTGGAAACGACAGGGGGACACGAGCAGTACTTC. Using reference TRBV5-5 and TRBJ2-7 for the parts outside the CDR3, the full variable domain is DAGVTQSPTHLIKTRGQQVTLRCSPISGHKSVSWYQQVLGQGPQFIFQYYEKEERGRGNFPDRFSARQFPNYSSELNVNALLLGDSALYLCASSLETTGGHEQYFGPGTRLTVT.

The V call is TRBV6-1, the J call TRBJ2-5; the D gene is possibly TRBD2 (6 bases). The CDR3 runs 15 residues. Germline CDR1 MNHNS, CDR2 SASEGT. With 6 bases removed from V and 1 base from J, the gap between germline ends came to 15 bases. The CDR3 reads CASRVMRGAQETQYF. Here the CDR3 DNA reads TGTGCCAGCAGAGTGATGCGGGGTGCCCAAGAGACCCAGTACTTC.

The rearrangement links TRBV6-5 to TRBJ2-1; 9 nucleotides align to TRBD2. From germline, CDR1 is MNHEY and CDR2 SVGAGI. This CDR3 contains 14 residues. Trimming cost V 4 bases and J 8 bases; bases outside gene matches: 6. The CDR3 nucleotides are TGTGCCAGCAGTTCGAGCGGGGGGAAGGATGAGCAGTTCTTC. This encodes CASSSSGGKDEQFF.

The chain combines TRBV5-1 with TRBJ1-4, with D unclear. The CDR3 runs 16 residues. Looked up from germline, CDR1 is SGHRS and CDR2 is YFSETQ. Trimming shortened V by 0 bases and J by 0 bases, and 9 bases separated the two germline ends. The CDR3, as DNA: TGCGCCAGCAGCTTGGGAGGTACTTCAACTAATGAAAAACTGTTTTTT. It encodes CASSLGGTSTNEKLFF.

The rearrangement uses TRBV5-6 and TRBJ2-2; 8 bases match TRBD2. The germline V gene has CDR1 SGHDT and CDR2 YYEEEE. The V and J ends lost 5 bases and 3 bases, in that order; junction bases with no gene match: 9. This CDR3 region has 16 residues. The CDR3 here is CASRLLVAGHTGELFF. The DNA for the CDR3 is TGTGCCAGCAGGTTACTAGTAGCGGGACACACCGGGGAGCTGTTTTTT.

This sequence joins TRBV19 and TRBJ1-1; 9 positions agree with TRBD1. The J segment lost 10 bases and the V segment lost 5 bases, leaving 14 bases of the junction unmatched. In germline, CDR1 is LNHDA, CDR2 SQIVND (reference sequence). The CDR3 sequence is 15 residues long. The CDR3 region is CASSYTGGVSSGAFF. The DNA of the CDR3 is TGTGCCAGTAGTTACACAGGGGGCGTCTCAAGTGGAGCTTTCTTT.

The count of this clone is one. The rearrangement joins TRBV18 to TRBJ1-5; 10 nucleotides align to TRBD1. With 5 bases clipped from V and 6 bases from J, the junction kept 4 bases outside the gene matches. Looked up from germline, CDR1 is KGHSH and CDR2 is LQKENI. The CDR3 has 14 residues. The CDR3 sequence is CASSLGQGTQPQHF. The DNA for the CDR3 is TGTGCCAGCTCATTGGGACAGGGGACTCAGCCCCAGCATTTT.

The chain uses TRBV18 and TRBJ1-5; D call uncertain. The CDR3 runs 15 residues. Trimming removed 3 bases at V and 3 bases at J, with 12 bases between. Germline-derived CDR1 and CDR2 are KGHSH and LQKENI. CDR3 nucleotide sequence: TGTGCCAGCTCACCTCCAGAGGGATTCAATCAGCCCCAGCATTTT. As protein: CASSPPEGFNQPQHF.

This clone has only one observation. The chain recombines TRBV7-3 with TRBJ2-1, with a tentative D call TRBD2 (7 bases). The CDR3 sequence is 13 residues long. Per germline, CDR1 SGHTA and CDR2 FQGTGA. Trimming left V 5 bases short and J 8 bases short, with 13 bases between. CDR3 residues: CASSVRGGDEQFF. The CDR3 bases are TGTGCCAGCAGCGTTAGGGGGGGTGATGAGCAGTTCTTC.

The rearrangement uses TRBV9 and TRBJ1-3, with D perhaps matching TRBD1 (5 bases). This CDR3 comprises 17 residues. Trimming removed 4 bases at V and 1 base at J, with 18 bases between. CDR1 is SGDLS, CDR2 YYNGEE, per germline. The CDR3 coding sequence is TGTGCCAGCAGCCCAGTGGGGGGACGGCTTTCTGGAAACACCATATATTTT. It yields the protein CASSPVGGRLSGNTIYF.

The V and J genes are TRBV12-5 and TRBJ2-2, with 13 positions matching TRBD2. Germline assignment: CDR1 LGHNT and CDR2 FRNRAP. The CDR3 consists of 19 residues. Germline trimming cut 0 bases from V and 4 bases from J; bases unmatched to any gene: 8. The CDR3 sequence is CASGLVGTSGVGGTGELFF. In DNA, the CDR3 is TGTGCTAGTGGTTTGGTAGGGACTAGCGGGGTCGGAGGCACCGGGGAGCTGTTTTTT.